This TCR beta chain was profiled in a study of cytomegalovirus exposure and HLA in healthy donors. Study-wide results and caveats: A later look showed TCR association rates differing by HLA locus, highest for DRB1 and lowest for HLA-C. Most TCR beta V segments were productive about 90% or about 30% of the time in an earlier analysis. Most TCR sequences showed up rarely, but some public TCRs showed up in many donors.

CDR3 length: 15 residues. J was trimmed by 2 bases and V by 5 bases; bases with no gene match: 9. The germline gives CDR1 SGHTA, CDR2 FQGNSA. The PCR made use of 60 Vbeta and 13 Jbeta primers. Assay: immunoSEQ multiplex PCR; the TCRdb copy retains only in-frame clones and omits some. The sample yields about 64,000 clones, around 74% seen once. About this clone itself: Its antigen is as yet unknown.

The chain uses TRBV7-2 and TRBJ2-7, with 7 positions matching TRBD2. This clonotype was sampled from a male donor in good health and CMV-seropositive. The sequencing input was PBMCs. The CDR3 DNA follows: TGTGCCAGCAGCCCGGAGACTAGCAGAGCCTACGAGCAGTACTTC. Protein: CASSPETSRAYEQYF.